What follows is one T cell receptor beta chain and its context. Its specificity is not known. The data originate from a study of T cells after yellow fever vaccination. The wider study: In the case of low-cell-number fractions, SMART-Seq v4 Ultra Low Input was used for preparation.

V lost 1 base and J 9 bases, leaving 7 bases between the germline ends. CDR1 is LGHDT, CDR2 YNNKEL, per germline (reference sequence). CDR3 size: 12 residues. The 5'RACE template-switching step produced TCR cDNA and added a universal primer site and UMIs. TCRdb reprocessed the 5' RACE reads with MiXCR, giving one entry per CDR3 protein. The sample lists 620,000 or so distinct CDR3 sequences; around a sixth were seen once. Overall study results and limits: Secondary responses were weaker yet peaked faster, day 5 versus 15. Reappearance after the booster was observed for most primary-vaccination clones (roughly 95% CD4, about 91% CD8).

The chain employs TRBV3-1 and TRBJ2-1; no definite D call. The source of this sequence is a young man who received the YFV17D yellow fever vaccine. This sample comprised PBMCs, obtained 4 to 5 days after the first yellow fever vaccination. CDR3 DNA sequence: TGTGCCAGCAGCCAAGTCCGAGGTGAGCAGTTCTTC. It translates to CASSQVRGEQFF.